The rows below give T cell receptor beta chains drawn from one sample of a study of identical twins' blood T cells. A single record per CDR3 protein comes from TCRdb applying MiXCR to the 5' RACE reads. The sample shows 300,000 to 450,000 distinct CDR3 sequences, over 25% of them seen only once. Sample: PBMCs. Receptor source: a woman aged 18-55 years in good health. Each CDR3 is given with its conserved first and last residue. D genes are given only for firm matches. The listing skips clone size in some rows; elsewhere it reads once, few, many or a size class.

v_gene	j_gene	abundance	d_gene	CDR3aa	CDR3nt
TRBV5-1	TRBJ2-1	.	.	CASSLVPMTLREQFF	TGCGCCAGCAGCTTGGTACCGATGACCTTGAGAGAGCAGTTCTTC
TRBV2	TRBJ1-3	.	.	CASSERTDFSGNTIYF	TGTGCCAGCAGTGAAAGGACAGATTTCTCTGGAAACACCATATATTTT
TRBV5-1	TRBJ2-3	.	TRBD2	CASSLSGSPFTDTQYF	TGCGCCAGCAGCTTGAGCGGGAGTCCTTTCACAGATACGCAGTATTTT
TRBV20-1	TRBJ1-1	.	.	CSVKQGGGTEAFF	TGCAGTGTCAAACAGGGAGGTGGCACTGAAGCTTTCTTT
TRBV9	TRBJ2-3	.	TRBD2	CASSPGLAGGKDTQYF	TGTGCCAGCAGCCCGGGACTAGCGGGAGGTAAAGATACGCAGTATTTT
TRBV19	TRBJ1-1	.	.	CASSIYSAFF	TGTGCCAGTAGTATATATTCAGCTTTCTTT
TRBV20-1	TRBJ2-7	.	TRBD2	CSGETSGSYEQYF	TGCAGTGGGGAGACTAGCGGGAGCTACGAGCAGTACTTC
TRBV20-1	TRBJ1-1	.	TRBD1	CSAKRIIAGTDDTEAFF	TGCAGTGCAAAGCGGATAATCGCCGGGACAGATGACACTGAAGCTTTCTTT
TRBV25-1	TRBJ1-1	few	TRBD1	CASTSMGRGQTEAFF	TGTGCCAGCACCTCGATGGGGAGGGGGCAGACTGAAGCTTTCTTT
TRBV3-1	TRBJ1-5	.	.	CASSRDSNSNQPQHF	TGTGCCAGCAGTCGAGACAGCAATAGCAATCAGCCCCAGCATTTT
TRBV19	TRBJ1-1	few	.	CASKEAVNTEAFF	TGTGCCAGTAAGGAGGCCGTGAACACTGAAGCTTTCTTT
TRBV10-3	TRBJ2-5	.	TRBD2	CAISESNDWRERETQYF	TGTGCCATCAGTGAGTCGAACGATTGGCGGGAGAGGGAGACCCAGTACTTC
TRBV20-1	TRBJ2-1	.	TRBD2	CSVKRDSSYNEQFF	TGCAGTGTTAAGCGGGATAGCTCCTACAATGAGCAGTTCTTC
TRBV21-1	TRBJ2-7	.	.	CASSKMGLRYEQYF	TGTGCCAGCAGCAAAATGGGTTTACGGTACGAGCAGTACTTC
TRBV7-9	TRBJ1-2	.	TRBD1	CASGSGGEGYTF	TGTGCCAGCGGATCAGGGGGCGAGGGCTACACCTTC
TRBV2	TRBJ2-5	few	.	CASQPRGIQETQYF	TGTGCCAGCCAGCCCCGCGGAATTCAAGAGACCCAGTACTTC
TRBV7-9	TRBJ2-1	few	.	CARQGNEQFF	TGTGCCAGACAGGGCAATGAGCAGTTCTTC
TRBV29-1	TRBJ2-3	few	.	CSVEDLNWKITDTQYF	TGCAGCGTTGAAGATCTGAACTGGAAGATCACAGATACGCAGTATTTT
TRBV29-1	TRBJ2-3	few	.	CSVESDWGTQYF	TGCAGCGTTGAAAGCGATTGGGGTACGCAGTATTTT
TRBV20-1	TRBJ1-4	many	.	CSARAGAENEKLFF	TGCAGTGCTAGAGCAGGAGCTGAGAATGAAAAACTGTTTTTT
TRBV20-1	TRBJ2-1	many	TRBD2	CSASDGLAGNEQFF	TGCAGTGCTAGTGACGGACTAGCGGGAAATGAGCAGTTCTTC
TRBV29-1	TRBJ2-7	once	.	CSAMVGPSYEQYF	TGCAGCGCCATGGTGGGGCCCTCCTACGAGCAGTACTTC
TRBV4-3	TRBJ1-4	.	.	CASSQDGGTMEKLFF	TGCGCCAGCAGCCAAGATGGTGGGACGATGGAAAAACTGTTTTTT
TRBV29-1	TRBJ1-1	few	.	CSVETENTEAFF	TGCAGCGTGGAGACAGAGAACACTGAAGCTTTCTTT
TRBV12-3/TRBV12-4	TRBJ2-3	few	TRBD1	CASSLIRDRATDTQYF	TGTGCCAGCAGCCTGATCCGGGACAGGGCCACAGATACGCAGTATTTT
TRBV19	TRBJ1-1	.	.	CANSIGREAFF	TGTGCCAATAGTATCGGTAGGGAAGCTTTCTTT
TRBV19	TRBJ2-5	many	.	CASSGGETQYF	TGTGCCAGTAGTGGGGGAGAGACCCAGTACTTC
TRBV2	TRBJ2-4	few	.	CASKPAHSGAKNIQYF	TGTGCCAGCAAGCCAGCCCACTCGGGAGCCAAAAACATTCAGTACTTC
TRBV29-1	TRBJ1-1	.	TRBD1	CSAAWTGGKAFF	TGCAGCGCCGCATGGACAGGGGGAAAAGCTTTCTTT
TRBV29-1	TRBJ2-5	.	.	CSVGRPQETQYF	TGCAGCGTTGGAAGGCCACAAGAGACCCAGTACTTC
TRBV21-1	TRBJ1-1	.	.	CASRPGPGEAFF	TGTGCCAGCAGGCCCGGGCCGGGAGAAGCTTTCTTT
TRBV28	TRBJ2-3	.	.	CASNDRADTQYF	TGTGCCAGCAATGACCGGGCAGATACGCAGTATTTT
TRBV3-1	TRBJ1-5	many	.	CASSQLGSNQPQHF	TGTGCCAGCAGCCAACTAGGGTCCAATCAGCCCCAGCATTTT
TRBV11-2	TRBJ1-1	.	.	CASILLRGRMNTEAFF	TGTGCCAGCATCTTATTGCGGGGCCGGATGAACACTGAAGCTTTCTTT
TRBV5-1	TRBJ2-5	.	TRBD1	CASSLLIGTAKETQYF	TGCGCCAGCAGCTTACTAATCGGGACAGCCAAAGAGACCCAGTACTTC
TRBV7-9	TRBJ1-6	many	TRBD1	CASSAQGGNNSPLHF	TGTGCCAGCAGCGCGCAGGGGGGGAACAATTCACCCCTCCACTTT
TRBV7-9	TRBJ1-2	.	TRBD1	CASSSTGANYGYTF	TGTGCCAGCAGCTCGACAGGGGCTAACTATGGCTACACCTTC
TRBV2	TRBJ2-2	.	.	CASSHPSRRDTGELFF	TGTGCCAGCAGCCACCCTTCGCGGAGGGACACCGGGGAGCTGTTTTTT
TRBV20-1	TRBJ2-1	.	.	CSARTIGDYNEQFF	TGCAGTGCTAGAACTATCGGAGACTACAATGAGCAGTTCTTC
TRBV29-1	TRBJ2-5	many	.	CSVEIYSGRQTQYF	TGCAGCGTTGAAATCTACTCAGGGCGGCAGACCCAGTACTTC
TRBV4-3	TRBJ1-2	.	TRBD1	CASSHGTGVYYGYTF	TGCGCCAGCAGTCACGGGACAGGCGTATACTATGGCTACACCTTC
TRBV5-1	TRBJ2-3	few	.	CASSFTESTDTQYF	TGCGCCAGCAGCTTCACAGAATCCACAGATACGCAGTATTTT
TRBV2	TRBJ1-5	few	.	CASSSGVQPQHF	TGTGCCAGCAGCTCAGGGGTTCAGCCCCAGCATTTT
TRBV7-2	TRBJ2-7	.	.	CASSLVRLHYEQYF	TGTGCCAGCAGCTTAGTAAGACTCCACTACGAGCAGTACTTC